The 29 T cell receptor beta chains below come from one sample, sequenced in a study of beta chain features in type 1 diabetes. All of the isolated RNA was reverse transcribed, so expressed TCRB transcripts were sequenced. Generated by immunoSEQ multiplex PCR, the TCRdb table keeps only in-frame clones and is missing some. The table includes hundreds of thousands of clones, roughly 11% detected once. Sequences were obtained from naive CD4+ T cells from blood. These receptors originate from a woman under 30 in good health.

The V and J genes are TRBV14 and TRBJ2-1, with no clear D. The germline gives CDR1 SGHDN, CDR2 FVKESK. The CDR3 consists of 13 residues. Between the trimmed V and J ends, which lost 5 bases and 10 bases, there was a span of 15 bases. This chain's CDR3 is CASSNWTLREQFF. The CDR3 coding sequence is TGTGCCAGCAGCAACTGGACCTTGAGGGAGCAGTTCTTC.

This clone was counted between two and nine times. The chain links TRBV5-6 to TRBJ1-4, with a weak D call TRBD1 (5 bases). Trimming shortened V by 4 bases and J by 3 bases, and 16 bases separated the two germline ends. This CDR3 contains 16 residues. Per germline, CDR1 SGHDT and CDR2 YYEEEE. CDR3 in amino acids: CASSTPSGTSNEKLFF. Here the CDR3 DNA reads TGTGCCAGCAGCACCCCCTCCGGGACCTCTAATGAAAAACTGTTTTTT.

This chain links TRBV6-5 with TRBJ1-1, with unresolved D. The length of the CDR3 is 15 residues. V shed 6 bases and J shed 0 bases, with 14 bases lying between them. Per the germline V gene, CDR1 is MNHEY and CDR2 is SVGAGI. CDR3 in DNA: TGTGCCAGCAGCCGGAGACTCCCCATGAACACTGAAGCTTTCTTT. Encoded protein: CASSRRLPMNTEAFF.

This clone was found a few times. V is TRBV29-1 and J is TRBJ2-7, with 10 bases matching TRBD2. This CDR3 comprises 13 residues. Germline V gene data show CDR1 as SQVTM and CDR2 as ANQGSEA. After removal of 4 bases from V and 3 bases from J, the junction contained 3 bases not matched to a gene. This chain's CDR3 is CSVGPSGGYEQYF. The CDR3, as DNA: TGCAGCGTTGGGCCTAGCGGGGGCTACGAGCAGTACTTC.

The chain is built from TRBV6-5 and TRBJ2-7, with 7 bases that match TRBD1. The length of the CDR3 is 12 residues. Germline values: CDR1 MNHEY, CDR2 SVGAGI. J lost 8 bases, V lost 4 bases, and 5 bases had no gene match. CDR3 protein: CASSSEQGKQYV. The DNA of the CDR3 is TGTGCCAGCAGTTCGGAACAGGGGAAGCAGTACGTC.

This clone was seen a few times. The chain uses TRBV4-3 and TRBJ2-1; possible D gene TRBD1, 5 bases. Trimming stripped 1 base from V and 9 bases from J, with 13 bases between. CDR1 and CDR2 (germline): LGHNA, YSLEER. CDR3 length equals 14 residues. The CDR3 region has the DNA TGCGCCAGCAGCCAAGTACTGCTCAGGGTTGAGCAGTTCTTC. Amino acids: CASSQVLLRVEQFF.

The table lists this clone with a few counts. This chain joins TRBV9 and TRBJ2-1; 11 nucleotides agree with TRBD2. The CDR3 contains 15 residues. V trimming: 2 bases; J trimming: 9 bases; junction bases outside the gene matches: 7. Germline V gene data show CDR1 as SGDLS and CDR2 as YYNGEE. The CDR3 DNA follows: TGTGCCAGCAGCGTCCTAGCGGGAGGAGGTAGTGAGCAGTTCTTC. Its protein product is CASSVLAGGGSEQFF.

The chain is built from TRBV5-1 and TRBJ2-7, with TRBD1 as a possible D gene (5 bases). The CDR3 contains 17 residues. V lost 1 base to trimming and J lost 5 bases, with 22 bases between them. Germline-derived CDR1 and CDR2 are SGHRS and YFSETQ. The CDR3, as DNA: TGCGCCAGCAGCTTGTACGAGTCCGCCAGGGAAAGAGACGAGCAGTACGTC. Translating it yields CASSLYESARERDEQYV.

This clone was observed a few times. The CDR3, as DNA: TGTGCCAGCAGCGCGGGACATTTTAATGAAAAACTGTTTTTT. It specifies CASSAGHFNEKLFF. V usage is TRBV7-2 and J usage is TRBJ1-4; tentative D call: TRBD1 (6 bases). Germline loops: CDR1 SGHTA, CDR2 FQGNSA. Between the trimmed V and J ends, which lost 5 bases and 4 bases, there was a span of 11 bases. The length of the CDR3 is 14 residues.

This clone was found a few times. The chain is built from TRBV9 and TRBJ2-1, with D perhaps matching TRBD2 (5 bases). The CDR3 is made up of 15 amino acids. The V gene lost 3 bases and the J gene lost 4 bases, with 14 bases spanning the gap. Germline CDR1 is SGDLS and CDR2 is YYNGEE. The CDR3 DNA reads TGTGCCAGCAGCGCCACTGAGCGGAGATACAATGAGCAGTTCTTC. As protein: CASSATERRYNEQFF.

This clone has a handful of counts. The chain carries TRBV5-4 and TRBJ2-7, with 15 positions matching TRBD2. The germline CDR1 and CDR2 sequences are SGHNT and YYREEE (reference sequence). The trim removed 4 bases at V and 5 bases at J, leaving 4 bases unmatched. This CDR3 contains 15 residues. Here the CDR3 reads CASSRGLAGGNEQYF. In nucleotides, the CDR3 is TGTGCCAGCAGCCGGGGACTAGCGGGAGGCAACGAGCAGTACTTC.

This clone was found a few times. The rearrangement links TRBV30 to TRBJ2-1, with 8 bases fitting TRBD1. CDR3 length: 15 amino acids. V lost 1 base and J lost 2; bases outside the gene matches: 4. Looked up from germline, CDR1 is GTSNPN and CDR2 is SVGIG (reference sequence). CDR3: CAWSEGQGAYNEQFF. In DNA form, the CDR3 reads TGTGCCTGGAGTGAAGGACAGGGAGCCTACAATGAGCAGTTCTTC.

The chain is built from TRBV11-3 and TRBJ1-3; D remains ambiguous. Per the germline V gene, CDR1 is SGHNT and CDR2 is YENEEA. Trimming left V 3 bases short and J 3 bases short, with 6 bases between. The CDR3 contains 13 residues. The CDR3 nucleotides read TGTGCCAGCAGCTTTGCAGGTGGAAACACCATATATTTT. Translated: CASSFAGGNTIYF.

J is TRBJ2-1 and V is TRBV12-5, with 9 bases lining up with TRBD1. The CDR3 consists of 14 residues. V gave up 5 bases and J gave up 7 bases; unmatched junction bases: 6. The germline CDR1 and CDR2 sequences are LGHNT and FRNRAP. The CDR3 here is CASGPGQGKNEQFF. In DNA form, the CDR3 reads TGTGCTAGTGGTCCGGGACAGGGAAAGAATGAGCAGTTCTTC.

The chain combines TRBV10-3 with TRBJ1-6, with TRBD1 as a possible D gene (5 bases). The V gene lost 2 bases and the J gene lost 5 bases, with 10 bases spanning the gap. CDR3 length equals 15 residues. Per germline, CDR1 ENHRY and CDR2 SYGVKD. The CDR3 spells CAISEAGKDNSPLHF. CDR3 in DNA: TGTGCCATCAGTGAGGCAGGGAAGGATAATTCACCCCTCCACTTT.

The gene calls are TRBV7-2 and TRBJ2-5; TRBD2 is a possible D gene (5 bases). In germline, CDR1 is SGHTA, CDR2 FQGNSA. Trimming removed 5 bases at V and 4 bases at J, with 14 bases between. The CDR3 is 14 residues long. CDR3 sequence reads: CASSPGPGIETQYF. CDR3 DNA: TGTGCCAGCAGCCCAGGACCCGGGATAGAGACCCAGTACTTC.

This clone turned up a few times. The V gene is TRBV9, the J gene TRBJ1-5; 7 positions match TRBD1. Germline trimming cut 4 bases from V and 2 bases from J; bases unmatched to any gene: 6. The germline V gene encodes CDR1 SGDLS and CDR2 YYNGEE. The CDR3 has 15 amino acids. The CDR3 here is CASSSSQGGNQPQHF. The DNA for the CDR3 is TGTGCCAGCAGCTCATCCCAGGGGGGCAATCAGCCCCAGCATTTT.

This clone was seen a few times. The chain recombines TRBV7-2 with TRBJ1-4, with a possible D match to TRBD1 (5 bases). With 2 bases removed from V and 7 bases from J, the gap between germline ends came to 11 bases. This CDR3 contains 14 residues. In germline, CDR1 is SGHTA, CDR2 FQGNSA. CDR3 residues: CASSLQGKGEKLFF. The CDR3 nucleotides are TGTGCCAGCAGCTTACAGGGTAAAGGTGAAAAACTGTTTTTT.

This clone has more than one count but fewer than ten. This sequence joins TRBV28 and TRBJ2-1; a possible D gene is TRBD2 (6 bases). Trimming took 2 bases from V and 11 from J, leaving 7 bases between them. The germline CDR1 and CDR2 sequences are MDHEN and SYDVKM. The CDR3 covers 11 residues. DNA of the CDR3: TGTGCCAGCAGTTTAGCGGGGAAGCAGTTCTTC. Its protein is CASSLAGKQFF.

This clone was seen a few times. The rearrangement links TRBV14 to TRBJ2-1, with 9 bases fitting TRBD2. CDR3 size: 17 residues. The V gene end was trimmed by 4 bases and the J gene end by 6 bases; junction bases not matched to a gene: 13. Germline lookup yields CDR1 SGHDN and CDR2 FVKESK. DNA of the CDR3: TGTGCCAGCAGCCTCAGCGGGGGGACCAATTCTCTCAATGAGCAGTTCTTC. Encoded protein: CASSLSGGTNSLNEQFF.

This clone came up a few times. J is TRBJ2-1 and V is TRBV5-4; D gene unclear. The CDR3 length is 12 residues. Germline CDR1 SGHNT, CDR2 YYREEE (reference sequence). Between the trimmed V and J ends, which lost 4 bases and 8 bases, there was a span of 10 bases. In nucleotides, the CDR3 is TGTGCCAGCAGCCCAGAAGGCCATGAGCAGTTCTTC. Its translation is CASSPEGHEQFF.

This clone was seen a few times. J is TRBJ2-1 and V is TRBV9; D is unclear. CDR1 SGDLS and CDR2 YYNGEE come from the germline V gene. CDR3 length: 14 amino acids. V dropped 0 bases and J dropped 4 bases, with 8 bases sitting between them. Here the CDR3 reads CASSVEAVYNEQFF. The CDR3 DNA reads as TGTGCCAGCAGCGTAGAGGCAGTATACAATGAGCAGTTCTTC.

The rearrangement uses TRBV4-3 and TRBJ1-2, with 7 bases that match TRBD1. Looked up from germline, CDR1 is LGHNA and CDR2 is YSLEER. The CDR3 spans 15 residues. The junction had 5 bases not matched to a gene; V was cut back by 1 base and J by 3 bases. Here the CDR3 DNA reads TGCGCCAGCAGCCAAGCTCCAGGGGGAGACTATGGCTACACCTTC. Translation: CASSQAPGGDYGYTF.

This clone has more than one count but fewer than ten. For the CDR3, the DNA is TGTGCCAGTAGGCGTCGGGGGCCGACAGTCGATGAGCAGTTCTTC. It codes for CASRRRGPTVDEQFF. The chain combines TRBV19 with TRBJ2-1; D could derive from TRBD1 or TRBD2 (6 bases each). Germline CDR1 and CDR2: LNHDA and SQIVND (reference sequence). This CDR3 spans 15 amino acids. Trimming pared 6 bases from V and 8 bases from J, leaving 20 bases between.

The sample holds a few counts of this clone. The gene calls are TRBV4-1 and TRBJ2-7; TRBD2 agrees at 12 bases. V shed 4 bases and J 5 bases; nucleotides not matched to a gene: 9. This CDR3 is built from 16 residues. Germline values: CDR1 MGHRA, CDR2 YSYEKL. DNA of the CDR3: TGCGCCAGCAGCCGATACGGGACTAGCGGGCTCAACGAGCAGTACGTC. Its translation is CASSRYGTSGLNEQYV.

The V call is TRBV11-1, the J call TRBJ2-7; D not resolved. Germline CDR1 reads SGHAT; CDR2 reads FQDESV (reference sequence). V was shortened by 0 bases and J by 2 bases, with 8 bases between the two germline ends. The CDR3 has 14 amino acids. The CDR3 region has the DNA TGTGCCAGCAGCTTAGCGGGCAGAGCCTACGAGCAGTACGTC. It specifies CASSLAGRAYEQYV.

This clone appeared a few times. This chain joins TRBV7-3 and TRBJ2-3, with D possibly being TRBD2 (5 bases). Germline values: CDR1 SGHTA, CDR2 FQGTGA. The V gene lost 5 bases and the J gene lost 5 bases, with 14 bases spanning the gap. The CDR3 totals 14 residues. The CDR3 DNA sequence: TGTGCCAGCAGCCCTGGGAGTTTGGGAGATACGCAGTATTTT. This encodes CASSPGSLGDTQYF.

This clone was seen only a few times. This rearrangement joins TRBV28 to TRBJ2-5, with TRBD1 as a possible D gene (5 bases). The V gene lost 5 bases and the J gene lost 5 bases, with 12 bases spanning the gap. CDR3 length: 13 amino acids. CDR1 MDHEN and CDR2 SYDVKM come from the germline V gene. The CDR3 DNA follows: TGTGCCAGCAGTAGGACATCTCGGGAGACCCAGTACTTC. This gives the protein CASSRTSRETQYF.

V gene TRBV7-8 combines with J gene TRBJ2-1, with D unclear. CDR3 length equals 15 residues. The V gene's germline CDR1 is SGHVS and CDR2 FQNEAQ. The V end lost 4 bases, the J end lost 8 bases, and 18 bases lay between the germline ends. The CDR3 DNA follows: TGTGCCAGCAGCTCCGTAGCTATGAAGTACGATGAGCAGTTCTTC. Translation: CASSSVAMKYDEQFF.